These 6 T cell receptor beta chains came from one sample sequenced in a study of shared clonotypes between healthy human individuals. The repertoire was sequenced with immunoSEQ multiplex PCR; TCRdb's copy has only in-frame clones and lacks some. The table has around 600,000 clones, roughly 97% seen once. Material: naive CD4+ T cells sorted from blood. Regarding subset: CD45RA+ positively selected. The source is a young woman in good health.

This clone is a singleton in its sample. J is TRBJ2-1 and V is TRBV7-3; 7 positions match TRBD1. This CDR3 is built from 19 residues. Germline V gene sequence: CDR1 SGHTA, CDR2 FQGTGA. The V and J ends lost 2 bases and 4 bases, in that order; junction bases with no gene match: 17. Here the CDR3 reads CASSLVWDSKDWFYNEQFF. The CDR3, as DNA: TGTGCCAGCAGCTTAGTGTGGGACAGCAAGGACTGGTTTTACAATGAGCAGTTCTTC.

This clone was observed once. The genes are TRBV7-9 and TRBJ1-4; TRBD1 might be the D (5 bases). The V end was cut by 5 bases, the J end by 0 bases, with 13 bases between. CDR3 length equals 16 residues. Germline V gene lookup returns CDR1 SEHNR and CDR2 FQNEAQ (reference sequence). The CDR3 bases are TGTGCCAGCAGCCTGGCTGGGGCAGCAACTAATGAAAAACTGTTTTTT. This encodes CASSLAGAATNEKLFF.

CDR3 DNA sequence: TGCGCCAGCACCCCGACAGGGACTGGGGCCAACGTCCTGACTTTC. Translated: CASTPTGTGANVLTF. The rearrangement links TRBV5-1 to TRBJ2-6; 7 bases match TRBD1. Trimming cost V 6 bases and J 2 bases; bases outside gene matches: 5. This CDR3 has 15 residues. Per germline, CDR1 SGHRS and CDR2 YFSETQ.

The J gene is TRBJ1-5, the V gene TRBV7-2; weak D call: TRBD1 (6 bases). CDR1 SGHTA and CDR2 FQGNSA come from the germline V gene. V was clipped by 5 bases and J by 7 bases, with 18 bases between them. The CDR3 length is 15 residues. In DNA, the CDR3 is TGTGCCAGCAGCGTACAAAGGGGGAACGGACAGCCCCAGCATTTT. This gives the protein CASSVQRGNGQPQHF.

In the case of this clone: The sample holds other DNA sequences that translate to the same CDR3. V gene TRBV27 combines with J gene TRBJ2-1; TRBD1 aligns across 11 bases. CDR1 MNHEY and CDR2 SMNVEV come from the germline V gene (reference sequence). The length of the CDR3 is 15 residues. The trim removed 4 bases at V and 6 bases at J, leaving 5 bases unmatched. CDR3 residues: CASSSTGTGGNEQFF. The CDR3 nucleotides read TGTGCCAGCAGTTCGACCGGGACAGGGGGCAATGAGCAGTTCTTC.

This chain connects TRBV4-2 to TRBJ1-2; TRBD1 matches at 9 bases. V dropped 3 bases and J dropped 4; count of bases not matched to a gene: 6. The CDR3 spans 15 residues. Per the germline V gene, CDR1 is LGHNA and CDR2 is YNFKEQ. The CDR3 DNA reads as TGTGCCAGCAGCCAGGACGGACAGGGGCGCTATGGCTACACCTTC. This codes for CASSQDGQGRYGYTF.